The present entry profiles one T cell receptor beta chain with its context. The CDR3 is 15 amino acids. Germline lookup yields CDR1 SGHRS and CDR2 YFSETQ. Trimming at V came to 4 bases and at J to 7 bases, leaving 5 bases not matched to a gene. This specimen belongs to a study of blood T cell repertoires in COVID-19. TCRdb's table, derived via immunoSEQ multiplex PCR, lists solely in-frame clones and lacks some. The sample contains roughly 42,000 clones, approximately 84% of which appear only once. This chain joins TRBV5-1 and TRBJ1-4; 12 nucleotides agree with TRBD1. The sample consisted of peripheral blood. This TCR came from a woman in her seventies in a cohort sampled during active COVID-19. This CDR3 is CASSVGQGASEKLFF. The CDR3, as DNA: TGCGCCAGCAGCGTGGGACAGGGGGCTAGTGAAAAACTGTTTTTT.